This T cell receptor (beta chain) was sequenced during a study of Tregs in tolerant kidney transplant recipients. General observations from the study: Findings come from small patient numbers and require larger validation.

This CDR3 comprises 13 residues. Germline CDR1 reads MGHRA; CDR2 reads YSYEKL. With V trimmed by 4 bases and J by 4 bases, 0 bases remained unmatched. With respect to this clone: Antigen specificity is unknown.

Sequencing used immunoSEQ multiplex PCR; TCRdb keeps in-frame clones, though not all of them. The data contain roughly 250,000 clones, about four fifths of them singletons. The chain carries TRBV4-1 and TRBJ2-2; TRBD2 aligns across 7 bases. Sample: CD4+ T cells from blood. The TCR was taken from a human donor in good health. The chain's CDR3 is CASSRGGTGELFF. As DNA, the CDR3 is TGCGCCAGCAGCCGGGGGGGCACCGGGGAGCTGTTTTTT.